This T cell receptor beta chain was retrieved from a study of siplizumab effects on memory and regulatory T cells. Study findings and constraints: No functional test confirmed suppression by proliferating siplizumab-culture Tregs. Among alloreactive clones, only a minor fraction mapped to unstimulated subsets. It was not possible to assign a naive or memory phenotype to roughly 80-95% of proliferating CD4+ or CD8+ clones.

Of note for this clone: Its antigen is undetermined.

Germline V CDR1 and CDR2: GTSNPN, SVGIG (reference sequence). The CDR3 length is 14 residues. V lost 2 bases, J lost 0 bases, and 8 bases lay in between. Per sample, roughly 99,000 TCR templates were assayed. The assay was immunoSEQ multiplex PCR, and TCRdb's table has in-frame clones only and misses some. This sample has around 110,000 clones, with roughly 94% found just once. The chain joins TRBV30 to TRBJ1-5; D unresolved. The sequencing sample was made of non-Treg CD4+ T cells sorted from blood. The TCR originated in a human donor in good health. The CDR3: CAWSRGFSNQPQHF. In DNA form, the CDR3 reads TGTGCCTGGAGTCGAGGATTTAGCAATCAGCCCCAGCATTTT.